The clone carrying this T cell receptor (beta chain) was observed many times. Trimming shortened V by 6 bases and J by 1 base, and 16 bases separated the two germline ends. The CDR3 contains 15 residues. The V gene's germline CDR1 is SGHAT and CDR2 FQNNGV. These data belong to a study of T cells in Graves' hyperthyroidism and ophthalmopathy. The source material, RNA transcripts, was used to amplify TCR beta CDR3 regions. The TCR CDR3 was amplified in a first-round RT-PCR using the HTBI primer set. Each CDR3 protein gets one entry after TCRdb re-called the multiplex PCR reads with MiXCR. Of fewer than 750,000 distinct CDR3 sequences in the sample, just over 45% were seen once.

The sequence was obtained from a woman aged 18-29 years with Graves' hyperthyroidism. The V call is TRBV11-2, the J call TRBJ2-7, with D possibly being TRBD1 (6 bases). Input material: peripheral blood or thyroid tissue (not recorded which). The CDR3 DNA reads TGTGCCAGCAGGAGTACGGACAGTGCTTCCTACGAGCAGTACTTC. It translates to CASRSTDSASYEQYF.